This T cell receptor beta chain was identified in a study of cytomegalovirus exposure and HLA in healthy donors. Regarding the study as a whole: A reported reduction in N-insertions relative to the roughly 710-donor mean was seen in an Asian-associated ancestry cluster in a later analysis.

The PCR contained 60 Vbeta and 13 Jbeta primers. The assay was immunoSEQ multiplex PCR, and TCRdb's table has in-frame clones only and misses some. The table lists more than 85,000 clones, more than 60% of them singletons. This CDR3 is 13 amino acids long. Germline V lookup: CDR1 SGHDN, CDR2 FVKESK. V was pared by 6 bases and J by 4 bases, with 12 bases between. Notes on this clone: The antigen is not known.

The clonotype originates from a male donor in good health and CMV-seronegative. V is TRBV14 and J is TRBJ1-2; D is possibly TRBD1 (6 bases). The sequenced material came from PBMCs. In DNA form, the CDR3 reads TGTGCCAGCAGTCTTTTACAGGGCTATGGCTACACCTTC. Translated, it gives CASSLLQGYGYTF.